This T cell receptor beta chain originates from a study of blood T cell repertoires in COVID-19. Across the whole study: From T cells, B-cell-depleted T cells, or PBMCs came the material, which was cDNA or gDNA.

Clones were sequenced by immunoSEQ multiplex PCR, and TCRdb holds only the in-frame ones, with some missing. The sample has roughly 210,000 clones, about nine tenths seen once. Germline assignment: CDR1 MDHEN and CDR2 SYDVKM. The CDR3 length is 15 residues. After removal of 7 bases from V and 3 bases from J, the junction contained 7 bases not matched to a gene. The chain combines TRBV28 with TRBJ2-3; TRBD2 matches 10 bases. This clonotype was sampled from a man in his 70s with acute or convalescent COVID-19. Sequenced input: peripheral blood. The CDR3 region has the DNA TGTGCCAGCAACTCCCTAGCGGGAGTTACAGATACGCAGTATTTT. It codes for CASNSLAGVTDTQYF.